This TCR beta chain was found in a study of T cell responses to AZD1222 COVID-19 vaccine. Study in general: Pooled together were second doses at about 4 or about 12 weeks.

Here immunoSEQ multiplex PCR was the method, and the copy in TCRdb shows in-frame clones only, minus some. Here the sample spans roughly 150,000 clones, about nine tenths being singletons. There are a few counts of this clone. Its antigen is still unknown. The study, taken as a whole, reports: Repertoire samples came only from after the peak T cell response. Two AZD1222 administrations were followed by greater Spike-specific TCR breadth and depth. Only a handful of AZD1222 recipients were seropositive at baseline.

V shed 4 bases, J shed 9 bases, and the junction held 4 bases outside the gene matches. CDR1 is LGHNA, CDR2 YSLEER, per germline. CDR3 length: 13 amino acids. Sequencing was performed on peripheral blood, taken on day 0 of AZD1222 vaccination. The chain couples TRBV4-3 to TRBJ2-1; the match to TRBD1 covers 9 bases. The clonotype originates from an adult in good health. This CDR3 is CASSRDRVSEQFF. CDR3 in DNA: TGCGCCAGCAGCCGGGACAGGGTGAGTGAGCAGTTCTTC.